This T cell receptor beta chain was recorded in a study of T cell clones after liver transplantation. Study information: TCRbeta sequencing after a pre-transplant mixed lymphocyte reaction identified graft-donor-reactive clones, later tracked in post-transplant blood.

TCRdb's table, derived via immunoSEQ multiplex PCR, lists solely in-frame clones and lacks some. In the table there are roughly 97,000 clones, 80% to 85% of which are singletons. This clone was seen more than once but under ten times. The CDR3 loop spans 12 amino acids. Germline V CDR1 and CDR2: MNHNY, SVGAGI (reference sequence). The V gene lost 1 base and the J gene lost 9 bases, with 10 bases spanning the gap. Specimen: CD4+ T cells from blood, collected before liver transplant. This TCR was sampled from a human donor who received a liver transplant. This sequence joins TRBV6-6 and TRBJ2-7; D is ambiguous. DNA for the CDR3: TGTGCCAGCAGTTACTTAGACTCGGGGCAGTACTTC. Translation: CASSYLDSGQYF.